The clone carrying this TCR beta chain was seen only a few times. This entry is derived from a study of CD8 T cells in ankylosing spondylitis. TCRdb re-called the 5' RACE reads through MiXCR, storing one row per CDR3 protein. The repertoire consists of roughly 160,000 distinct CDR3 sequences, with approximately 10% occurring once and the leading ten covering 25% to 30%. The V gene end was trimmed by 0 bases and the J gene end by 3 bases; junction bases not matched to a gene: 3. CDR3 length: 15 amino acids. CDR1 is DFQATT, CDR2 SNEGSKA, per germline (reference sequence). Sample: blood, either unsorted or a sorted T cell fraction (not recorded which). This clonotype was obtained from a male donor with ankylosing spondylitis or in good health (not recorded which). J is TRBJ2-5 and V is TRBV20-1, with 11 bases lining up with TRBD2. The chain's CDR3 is CSARDLSGREETQYF. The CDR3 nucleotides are TGCAGTGCTAGAGATCTTAGCGGGAGGGAAGAGACCCAGTACTTC.